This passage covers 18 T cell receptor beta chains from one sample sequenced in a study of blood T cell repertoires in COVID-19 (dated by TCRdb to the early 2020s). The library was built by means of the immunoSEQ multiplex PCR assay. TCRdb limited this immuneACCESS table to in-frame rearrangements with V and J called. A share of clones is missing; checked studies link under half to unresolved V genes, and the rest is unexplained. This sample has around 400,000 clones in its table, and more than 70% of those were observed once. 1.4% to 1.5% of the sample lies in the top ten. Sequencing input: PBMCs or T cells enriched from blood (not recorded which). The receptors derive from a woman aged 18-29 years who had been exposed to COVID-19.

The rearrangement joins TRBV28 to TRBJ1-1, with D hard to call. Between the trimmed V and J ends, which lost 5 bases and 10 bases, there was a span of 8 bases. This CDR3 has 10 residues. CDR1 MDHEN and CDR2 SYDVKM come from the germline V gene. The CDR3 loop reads CASSEVGAFF. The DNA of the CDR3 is TGTGCCAGCAGTGAGGTGGGAGCTTTCTTT.

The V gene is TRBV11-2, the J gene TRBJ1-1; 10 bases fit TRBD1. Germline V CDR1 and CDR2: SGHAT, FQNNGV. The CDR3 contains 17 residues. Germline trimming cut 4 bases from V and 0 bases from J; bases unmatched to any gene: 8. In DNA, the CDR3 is TGTGCCAGCAGCTCTCCACCCGGGACAGGGGTGAACACTGAAGCTTTCTTT. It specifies CASSSPPGTGVNTEAFF.

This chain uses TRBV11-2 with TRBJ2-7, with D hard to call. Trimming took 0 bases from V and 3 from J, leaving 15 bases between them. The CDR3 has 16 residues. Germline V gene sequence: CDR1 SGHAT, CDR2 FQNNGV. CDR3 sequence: CASSLDLPPEYYEQYF. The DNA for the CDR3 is TGTGCCAGCAGCTTAGATCTCCCCCCAGAATACTACGAGCAGTACTTC.

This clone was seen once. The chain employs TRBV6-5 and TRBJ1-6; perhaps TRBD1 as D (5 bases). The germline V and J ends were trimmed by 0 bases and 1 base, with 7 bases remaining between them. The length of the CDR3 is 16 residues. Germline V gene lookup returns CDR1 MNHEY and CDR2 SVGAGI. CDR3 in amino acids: CASSYSGRSYNSPLHF. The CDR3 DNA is TGTGCCAGCAGTTACTCGGGGCGTTCCTATAATTCACCCCTCCACTTT.

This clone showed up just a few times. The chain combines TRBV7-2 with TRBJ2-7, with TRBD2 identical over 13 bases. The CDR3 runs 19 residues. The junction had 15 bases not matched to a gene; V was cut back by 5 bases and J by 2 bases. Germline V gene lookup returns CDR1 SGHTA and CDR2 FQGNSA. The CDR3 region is CASSPGETSGGQNPYEQYF. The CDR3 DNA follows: TGTGCCAGCAGCCCAGGAGAGACTAGCGGGGGGCAGAACCCCTACGAGCAGTACTTC.

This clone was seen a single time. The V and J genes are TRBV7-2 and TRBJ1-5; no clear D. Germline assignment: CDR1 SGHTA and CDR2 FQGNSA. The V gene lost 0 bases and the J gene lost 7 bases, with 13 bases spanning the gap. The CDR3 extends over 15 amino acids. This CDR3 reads CASSLALWVGQPQHF. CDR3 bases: TGTGCCAGCAGCTTAGCGCTTTGGGTGGGCCAGCCCCAGCATTTT.

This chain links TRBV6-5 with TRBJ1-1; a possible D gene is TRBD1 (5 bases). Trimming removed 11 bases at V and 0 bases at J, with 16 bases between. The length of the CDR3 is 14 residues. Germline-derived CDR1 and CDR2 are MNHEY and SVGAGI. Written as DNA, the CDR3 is TGTGCCCTAACGCGGGGGGGGATGAACACTGAAGCTTTCTTT. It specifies CALTRGGMNTEAFF.

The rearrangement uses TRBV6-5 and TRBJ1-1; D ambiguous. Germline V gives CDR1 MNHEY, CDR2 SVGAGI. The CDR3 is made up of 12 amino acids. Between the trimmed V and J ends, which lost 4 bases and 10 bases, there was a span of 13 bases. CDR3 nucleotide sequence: TGTGCCAGCAGTTCCTCAGCGAAGGTAGCTTTCTTT. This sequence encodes CASSSSAKVAFF.

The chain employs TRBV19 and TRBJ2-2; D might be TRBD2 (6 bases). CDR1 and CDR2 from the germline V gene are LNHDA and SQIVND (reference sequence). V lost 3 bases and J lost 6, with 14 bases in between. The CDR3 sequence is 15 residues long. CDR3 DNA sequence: TGTGCCAGTAGTATGGGGACTCTAGCACCCGGGGAGCTGTTTTTT. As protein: CASSMGTLAPGELFF.

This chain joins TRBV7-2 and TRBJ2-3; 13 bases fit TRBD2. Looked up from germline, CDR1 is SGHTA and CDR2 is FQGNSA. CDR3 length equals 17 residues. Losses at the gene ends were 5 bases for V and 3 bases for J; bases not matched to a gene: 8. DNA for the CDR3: TGTGCCAGCAGCACACTAGCGGGAGGGCCCCGAACAGATACGCAGTATTTT. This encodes CASSTLAGGPRTDTQYF.

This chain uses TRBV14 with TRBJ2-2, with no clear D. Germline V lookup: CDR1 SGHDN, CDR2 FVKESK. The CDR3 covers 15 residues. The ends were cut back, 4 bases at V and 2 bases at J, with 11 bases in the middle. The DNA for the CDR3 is TGTGCCAGCAGCCGCTTCCAGGCCAACACCGGGGAGCTGTTTTTT. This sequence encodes CASSRFQANTGELFF.

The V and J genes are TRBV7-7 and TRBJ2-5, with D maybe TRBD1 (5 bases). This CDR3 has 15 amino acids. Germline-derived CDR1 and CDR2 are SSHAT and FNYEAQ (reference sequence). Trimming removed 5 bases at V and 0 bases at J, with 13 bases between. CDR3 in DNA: TGTGCCAGCAGCGTTATGGGGCCTTACCAAGAGACCCAGTACTTC. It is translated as CASSVMGPYQETQYF.

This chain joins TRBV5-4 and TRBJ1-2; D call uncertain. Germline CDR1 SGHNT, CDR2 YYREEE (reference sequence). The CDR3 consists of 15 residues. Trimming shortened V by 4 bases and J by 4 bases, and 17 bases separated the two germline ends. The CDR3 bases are TGTGCCAGCAGCCCTGCTGGGCACCTTAGCTATGGCTACACCTTC. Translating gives CASSPAGHLSYGYTF.

Here the CDR3 reads CASSVSGIQNIQYF. The CDR3 nucleotides are TGTGCCAGCAGCGTCTCAGGGATCCAAAACATTCAGTACTTC. This chain uses TRBV9 with TRBJ2-4, with a weak D call TRBD1 (5 bases). The CDR3 contains 14 residues. CDR1 is SGDLS, CDR2 YYNGEE, per germline. The germline V and J ends were trimmed by 2 bases and 5 bases, with 11 bases remaining between them.

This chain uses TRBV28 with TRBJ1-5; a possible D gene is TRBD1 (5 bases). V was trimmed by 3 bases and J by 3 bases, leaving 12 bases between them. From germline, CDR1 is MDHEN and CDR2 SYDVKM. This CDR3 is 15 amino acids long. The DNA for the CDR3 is TGTGCCAGCAGTTTTCAGGGAGGGATCAATCAGCCCCAGCATTTT. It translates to CASSFQGGINQPQHF.

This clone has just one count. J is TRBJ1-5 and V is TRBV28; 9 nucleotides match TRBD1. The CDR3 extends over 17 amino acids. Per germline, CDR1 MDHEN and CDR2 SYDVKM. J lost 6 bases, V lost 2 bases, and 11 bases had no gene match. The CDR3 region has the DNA TGTGCCAGCAGTTTAAGGGACTACAGGGGGCCGGGTCAGCCCCAGCATTTT. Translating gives CASSLRDYRGPGQPQHF. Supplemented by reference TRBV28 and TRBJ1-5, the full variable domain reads DVKVTQSSRYLVKRTGEKVFLECVQDMDHENMFWYRQDPGLGLRLIYFSYDVKMKEKGDIPEGYSVSREKKERFSLILESASTNQTSMYLCASSLRDYRGPGQPQHFGDGTRLSIL.

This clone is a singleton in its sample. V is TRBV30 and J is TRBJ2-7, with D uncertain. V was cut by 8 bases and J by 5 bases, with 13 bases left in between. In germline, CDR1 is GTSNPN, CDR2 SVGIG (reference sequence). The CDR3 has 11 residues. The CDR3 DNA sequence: TGTGCCCTTCGGTTCCATGACGAGCAGTACTTC. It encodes CALRFHDEQYF.

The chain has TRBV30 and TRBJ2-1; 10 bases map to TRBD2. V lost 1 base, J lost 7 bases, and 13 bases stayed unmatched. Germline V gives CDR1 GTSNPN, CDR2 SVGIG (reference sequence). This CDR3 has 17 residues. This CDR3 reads CAWSGLFSGRILNEQFF. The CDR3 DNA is TGTGCCTGGAGTGGACTATTTAGCGGGAGGATCCTAAATGAGCAGTTCTTC.